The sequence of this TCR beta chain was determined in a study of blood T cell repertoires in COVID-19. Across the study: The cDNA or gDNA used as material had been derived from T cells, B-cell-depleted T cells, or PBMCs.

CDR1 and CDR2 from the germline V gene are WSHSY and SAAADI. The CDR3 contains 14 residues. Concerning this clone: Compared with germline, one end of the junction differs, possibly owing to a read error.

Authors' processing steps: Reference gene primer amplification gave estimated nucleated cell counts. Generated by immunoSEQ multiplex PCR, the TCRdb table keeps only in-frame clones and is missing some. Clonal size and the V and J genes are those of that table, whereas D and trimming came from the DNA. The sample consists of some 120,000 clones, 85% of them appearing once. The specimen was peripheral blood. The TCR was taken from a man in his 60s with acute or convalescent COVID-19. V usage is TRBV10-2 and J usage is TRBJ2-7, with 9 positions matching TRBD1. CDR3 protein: CASSESPRDRVAWF. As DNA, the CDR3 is TGCGCCAGCAGTGAGTCGCCTCGGGACAGGGTGGCTTGGTTC.